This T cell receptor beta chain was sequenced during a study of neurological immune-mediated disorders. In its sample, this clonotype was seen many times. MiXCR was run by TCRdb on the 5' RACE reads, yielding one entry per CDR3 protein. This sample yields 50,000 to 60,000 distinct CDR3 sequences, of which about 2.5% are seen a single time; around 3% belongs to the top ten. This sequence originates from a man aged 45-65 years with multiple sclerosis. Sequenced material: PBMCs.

The CDR3 DNA sequence: TGTGCCACCAGCAGAAGCGGATGGAACCAAGAGACCCAGTACTTC. This encodes CATSRSGWNQETQYF. The rearrangement joins TRBV15 to TRBJ2-5, with D possibly matching TRBD2 (5 bases). This CDR3 has 15 residues. The germline V and J ends were trimmed by 2 bases and 0 bases, with 10 bases remaining between them. Germline V gives CDR1 LNHNV, CDR2 YYDKDF (reference sequence).